The present T cell receptor beta chain was sequenced within a study of blood T cells in healthy people across ages. A second about 7 to 11 cycle PCR used barcoded and J-beta primers. TCRdb re-analysed the 5' RACE reads in MiXCR, keeping a single row per CDR3 protein. The data contain 750,000 to 1,000,000 distinct CDR3 sequences, roughly 29% of them seen just once; the ten biggest clones take up about 10%. The sample, approximately 10 milliliters of peripheral blood, was drawn from each donor. These data were also filed under a second study, of T cells of mothers and their children.

The sample comprised blood. The source of this sequence is a woman in her thirties or forties in good health.

The CDR3 DNA reads as TGTGCCAGCAGCAACAAAAGGACAGGGGAGAACACTGAAGCTTTCTTT. Encoded protein: CASSNKRTGENTEAFF. The chain couples TRBV2 to TRBJ1-1; 9 bases fit TRBD1. CDR1 and CDR2 from the germline V gene are SNHLY and FYNNEI. The CDR3 runs 16 residues. J lost 1 base, V lost 6 bases, and 9 bases had no gene match.